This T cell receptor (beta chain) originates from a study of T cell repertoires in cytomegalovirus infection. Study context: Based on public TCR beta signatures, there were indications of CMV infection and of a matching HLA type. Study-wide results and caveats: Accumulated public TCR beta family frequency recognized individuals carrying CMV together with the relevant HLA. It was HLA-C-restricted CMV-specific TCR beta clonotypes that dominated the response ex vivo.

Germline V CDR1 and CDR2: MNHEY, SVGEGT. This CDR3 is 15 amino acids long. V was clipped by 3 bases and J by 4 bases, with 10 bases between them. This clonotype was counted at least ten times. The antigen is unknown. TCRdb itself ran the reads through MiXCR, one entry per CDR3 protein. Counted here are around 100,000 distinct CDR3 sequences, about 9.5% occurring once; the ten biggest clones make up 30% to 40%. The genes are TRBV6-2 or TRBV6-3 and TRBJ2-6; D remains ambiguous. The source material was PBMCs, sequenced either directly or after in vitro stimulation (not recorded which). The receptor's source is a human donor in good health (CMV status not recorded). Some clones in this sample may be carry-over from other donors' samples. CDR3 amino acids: CASSYMRKGANVLTF. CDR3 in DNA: TGTGCCAGCAGTTATATGCGTAAAGGGGCCAACGTCCTGACTTTC.